This TCR beta chain was recovered during a study of Ad26.COV2.S vaccination and SARS-CoV-2 variants. Study details: Each vaccinee took Ad26.COV2.S intramuscularly, once or twice 56 days apart. Study conclusions and caveats: With respect to non-spike TCR breadth, vaccine and placebo recipients were similar.

V dropped 0 bases and J dropped 3 bases, with 5 bases sitting between them. The CDR3 is 14 residues long. CDR1 and CDR2 (germline): MRHNA, SNTAGT. Turning to this clone: What it binds is not known.

Produced via immunoSEQ multiplex PCR; TCRdb's table is partial and in-frame only. In the table there are hundreds of thousands of clones, around 92% of which are singletons. As to treatment: 15 to 20 received Ad26.COV2.S at low or high dose, single or two shots; five or six received placebo; per-sample allocation not given. After the first vaccine or placebo injection, samples were drawn on day 63. Within Boston, the person who donated was an adult of 18-55 years. Spike of the Wuhan-strain SARS-CoV-2 was expressed by an Ad26 vector, which formed the vaccine. The sample was peripheral blood, taken in a trial of Ad26.COV2.S vaccine versus placebo. This sequence was found in a person between 18 and 59 years old who received the Ad26.COV2.S COVID-19 vaccine or a placebo. The chain has TRBV6-4 and TRBJ2-2, with a tentative D call TRBD2 (5 bases). In DNA, the CDR3 is TGTGCCAGCAGTGACTCTAGCGACACCGGGGAGCTGTTTTTT. Its translation: CASSDSSDTGELFF.